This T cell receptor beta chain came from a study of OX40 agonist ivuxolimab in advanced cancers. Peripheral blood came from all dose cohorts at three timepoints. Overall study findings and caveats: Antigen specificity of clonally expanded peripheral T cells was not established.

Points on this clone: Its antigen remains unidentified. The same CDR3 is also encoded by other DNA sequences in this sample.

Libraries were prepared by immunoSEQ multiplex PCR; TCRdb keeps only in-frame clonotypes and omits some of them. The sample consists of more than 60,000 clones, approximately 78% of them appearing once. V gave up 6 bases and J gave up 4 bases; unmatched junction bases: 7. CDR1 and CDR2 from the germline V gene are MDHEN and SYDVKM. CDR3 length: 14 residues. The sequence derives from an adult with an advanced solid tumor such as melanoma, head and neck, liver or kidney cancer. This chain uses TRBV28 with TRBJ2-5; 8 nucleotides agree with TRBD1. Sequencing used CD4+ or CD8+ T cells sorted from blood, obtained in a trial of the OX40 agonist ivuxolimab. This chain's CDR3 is CASSRGQGRETQYF. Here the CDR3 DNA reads TGTGCCAGCAGCCGTGGACAGGGTCGAGAGACCCAGTACTTC.